A selection of T cell receptor beta chains follows, all from one sample in a study of radiotherapy plus CTLA-4 blockade in lung cancer. Generated by immunoSEQ multiplex PCR, the TCRdb table keeps only in-frame clones and is missing some. The data show 85,000 to 90,000 clones, around 84% seen once. The sample in question was peripheral blood, obtained from a patient treated with radiotherapy plus ipilimumab. These receptor sequences come from a human donor with non-small cell lung cancer that progressed on radiotherapy plus ipilimumab. The CDR3 runs from the conserved cysteine through the conserved F or W. Fields, in order: V gene, D gene, clone size, J gene, CDR3 DNA, CDR3 protein. D genes are given only for firm matches. Size is stated for part of the rows, as once, few or many counts, or as a class when the clone is expanded.

v_call: TRBV6-1; d_call: .; clone_size: .; j_call: TRBJ1-1; cdr3_nt: TGTGCCAGCACCGGAGGCGGGACTGAAGCTTTCTTT; cdr3_aa: CASTGGGTEAFF
v_call: TRBV10-3; d_call: .; clone_size: few; j_call: TRBJ2-5; cdr3_nt: TGTGCCATCTCGCATCAGGCCGAGACAGTGCAAGAGACCCAGTACTTC; cdr3_aa: CAISHQAETVQETQYF
v_call: TRBV5-1; d_call: .; clone_size: .; j_call: TRBJ1-2; cdr3_nt: TGCGCCAGCAGCTTGGCGACACCACAGGGTAACTATGGCTACACCTTC; cdr3_aa: CASSLATPQGNYGYTF
v_call: TRBV10-3; d_call: TRBD2; clone_size: .; j_call: TRBJ2-7; cdr3_nt: TGTGCCATCAGTGGGACTAGCGAACACGAGCAGTACTTC; cdr3_aa: CAISGTSEHEQYF
v_call: TRBV27; d_call: .; clone_size: .; j_call: TRBJ1-2; cdr3_nt: TGTGCCAGCAGTTTAACCGTCCAACCGGGGGGCTATGGCTACACCTTC; cdr3_aa: CASSLTVQPGGYGYTF
v_call: TRBV7-6; d_call: .; clone_size: .; j_call: TRBJ2-1; cdr3_nt: TGTGCCAGCAGCTTAGTTTCCCTTAACAATGAGCAGTTCTTC; cdr3_aa: CASSLVSLNNEQFF
v_call: TRBV5-4; d_call: TRBD2; clone_size: .; j_call: TRBJ2-3; cdr3_nt: TGTGCCAGCAGCTTCGTTGTAGCGGGGAACACAGATACGCAGTATTTT; cdr3_aa: CASSFVVAGNTDTQYF
v_call: TRBV19; d_call: .; clone_size: once; j_call: TRBJ1-1; cdr3_nt: TGTGCCAGTAGGGGAGGGACGGCGAACACTGAAGCTTTCTTT; cdr3_aa: CASRGGTANTEAFF
v_call: TRBV5-1; d_call: TRBD2; clone_size: .; j_call: TRBJ2-3; cdr3_nt: TGCGCCAGCAGCTCGCCCTCCGGGACTAGCGGGAGGACAGATACGCAGTATTTT; cdr3_aa: CASSSPSGTSGRTDTQYF
v_call: TRBV19; d_call: .; clone_size: few; j_call: TRBJ2-2; cdr3_nt: TGTGCCAGTAGTATAGGGCAGGGGAAGACCGGGGAGCTGTTTTTT; cdr3_aa: CASSIGQGKTGELFF
v_call: TRBV4-2; d_call: TRBD2; clone_size: .; j_call: TRBJ2-7; cdr3_nt: TGTGCCAGCAGCAAAGACCTACATTCTAGCGGGGAGGAATCCTACGAGCAGTACTTC; cdr3_aa: CASSKDLHSSGEESYEQYF
v_call: TRBV28; d_call: .; clone_size: .; j_call: TRBJ1-2; cdr3_nt: TGTGCCAGCAGTTTATCGGTCGGACAGACCTATGGCTACACCTTC; cdr3_aa: CASSLSVGQTYGYTF
v_call: TRBV2; d_call: .; clone_size: .; j_call: TRBJ1-4; cdr3_nt: TGTGCCAGCAGTCCGCAAGACCGACAGTTGGGGAAACTGTTTTTT; cdr3_aa: CASSPQDRQLGKLFF
v_call: TRBV7-9; d_call: .; clone_size: .; j_call: TRBJ1-3; cdr3_nt: TGTGCCAGCAGCTTAGGATCGGGAAACACCATATATTTT; cdr3_aa: CASSLGSGNTIYF
v_call: TRBV28; d_call: TRBD1; clone_size: .; j_call: TRBJ2-6; cdr3_nt: TGTGCCAGCAGGGCCGGGACAGGCCTATCTGGGGCCAACGTCCTGACTTTC; cdr3_aa: CASRAGTGLSGANVLTF